These T cell receptor beta chains were read from a single sample in a study of cytomegalovirus exposure and HLA in healthy donors. Some clones are missing from TCRdb's copy, which holds only in-frame ones; the method was immunoSEQ multiplex PCR. The sample has about 190,000 clones; over 60% are singletons. Sequences were obtained from PBMCs. The receptors here all came from a woman in her twenties or thirties in good health and CMV-seropositive. The CDR3 runs from the conserved cysteine through the conserved F or W. D genes are given only for firm matches. The size field is filled for only some rows; it gives once, few, many or a size class.

clone size: NA
D gene: TRBD2
J gene: TRBJ2-5
V gene: TRBV7-2
CDR3 protein: CASIPASGRHETQYF
CDR3 DNA: TGTGCCAGCATCCCCGCTAGCGGGAGGCACGAGACCCAGTACTTC

clone size: NA
D gene: TRBD1
J gene: TRBJ2-2
V gene: TRBV9
CDR3 protein: CASSVLGTGGFGELFF
CDR3 DNA: TGTGCCAGCAGCGTATTGGGGACAGGGGGCTTCGGGGAGCTGTTTTTT

clone size: NA
D gene: TRBD1
J gene: TRBJ2-2
V gene: TRBV29-1
CDR3 protein: CSANRGNTGELFF
CDR3 DNA: TGCAGCGCCAACAGGGGGAACACCGGGGAGCTGTTTTTT

clone size: few
D gene: TRBD1
J gene: TRBJ1-1
V gene: TRBV14
CDR3 protein: CASSQDNRGWFDTEAFF
CDR3 DNA: TGTGCCAGCAGCCAAGATAACAGGGGCTGGTTTGACACTGAAGCTTTCTTT

clone size: NA
D gene: NA
J gene: TRBJ2-6
V gene: TRBV28
CDR3 protein: CASRTGMGANVLTF
CDR3 DNA: TGTGCCAGCAGGACGGGGATGGGGGCCAACGTCCTGACTTTC

clone size: few
D gene: TRBD1
J gene: TRBJ1-2
V gene: TRBV7-8
CDR3 protein: CASGQRDRSNYGYTF
CDR3 DNA: TGTGCCAGCGGCCAACGGGACAGATCTAACTATGGCTACACCTTC

clone size: NA
D gene: NA
J gene: TRBJ1-5
V gene: TRBV28
CDR3 protein: CASTPPRGAGQPQHF
CDR3 DNA: TGTGCCAGCACCCCCCCCAGGGGCGCAGGACAGCCCCAGCATTTT

clone size: NA
D gene: TRBD2
J gene: TRBJ2-1
V gene: TRBV7-2
CDR3 protein: CASSLNAIGGNEQFF
CDR3 DNA: TGTGCCAGCAGCTTAAATGCTATCGGGGGGAATGAGCAGTTCTTC

clone size: NA
D gene: TRBD2
J gene: TRBJ2-3
V gene: TRBV9
CDR3 protein: CASSVVPSGITDTQYF
CDR3 DNA: TGTGCCAGCAGCGTAGTCCCTAGCGGAATCACAGATACGCAGTATTTT

clone size: NA
D gene: TRBD1
J gene: TRBJ1-5
V gene: TRBV5-8
CDR3 protein: CASSLRGQPQHF
CDR3 DNA: TGTGCCAGCAGCCTCAGGGGGCAGCCCCAGCATTTT